One sample yielded the 13 T cell receptor beta chains listed below, sequenced in a study of blood T cell repertoires in COVID-19. The data were produced by immunoSEQ multiplex PCR, yet TCRdb's version contains in-frame clones alone and is incomplete. Of some 70,000 clones listed, around 89% are singletons. Material: PBMCs or T cells enriched from blood (not recorded which). Source of these receptors: a woman in her 40s who had recovered from COVID-19.

The rearrangement joins TRBV7-3 to TRBJ1-3; D not resolved. CDR1 is SGHTA and CDR2 is FQGTGA in the germline V gene. Between the trimmed V and J ends, which lost 1 base and 0 bases, there was a span of 10 bases. This CDR3 has 16 amino acids. The CDR3 DNA is TGTGCCAGCAGCTTAAGTGGTGGCAACTCTGGAAACACCATATATTTT. This sequence encodes CASSLSGGNSGNTIYF.

V usage is TRBV27 and J usage is TRBJ2-1; 7 nucleotides line up with TRBD1. CDR1 is MNHEY and CDR2 is SMNVEV in the germline V gene (reference sequence). The J segment lost 5 bases and the V segment lost 2 bases, leaving 6 bases of the junction unmatched. This CDR3 region has 15 residues. CDR3 residues: CASSLVQGTDNEQFF. The CDR3 nucleotides read TGTGCCAGCAGTTTAGTACAGGGGACGGACAATGAGCAGTTCTTC.

This clone was seen only a few times. The V and J genes are TRBV21-1 and TRBJ2-7; the table's D gene call, TRBD1, was not cross checked with the DNA. TRBV21-1 is reported as a pseudogene. The CDR3 has 15 amino acids. The CDR3 bases are TGTGCCAGCAGCAAAAAAGTGGGCGAGTCCTACGAGCAGTACTTC. This sequence encodes CASSKKVGESYEQYF.

The rearrangement joins TRBV5-1 to TRBJ2-7; 7 nucleotides align to TRBD1. This CDR3 is built from 12 residues. The germline V gene encodes CDR1 SGHRS and CDR2 YFSETQ. The J segment lost 4 bases and the V segment lost 8 bases, leaving 6 bases of the junction unmatched. CDR3 region: CARQTGYYEQYF. In DNA, the CDR3 is TGCGCCAGACAGACAGGGTATTACGAGCAGTACTTC.

The rearrangement joins TRBV25-1 to TRBJ1-2; 8 nucleotides line up with TRBD1. CDR1 and CDR2 from the germline V gene are MGHDK and SYGVNS. The CDR3 spans 13 residues. J gave up 5 bases and V 5 bases, and 4 bases lay outside the gene matches. CDR3: CASSTGGRYGYTF. The CDR3, as DNA: TGTGCCAGCAGTACAGGGGGTCGGTATGGCTACACCTTC.

The chain has TRBV11-3 and TRBJ2-7, with D possibly TRBD1 on 5 matching bases. Germline V CDR1 and CDR2: SGHNT, YENEEA. The CDR3 totals 13 residues. The ends were cut back, 5 bases at V and 3 bases at J, with 11 bases in the middle. The chain's CDR3 is CASSQGVNYEQYF. The DNA for the CDR3 is TGTGCCAGCAGCCAGGGTGTGAACTACGAGCAGTACTTC.

The chain employs TRBV12-3 or TRBV12-4 and TRBJ2-3, with D maybe TRBD2 (6 bases). Deletions cut 6 bases from V and 2 bases from J, with 9 bases between. The CDR3 is made up of 13 amino acids. The CDR3 DNA reads as TGTGCCAGCAGCGGGGGAACCACAGATACGCAGTATTTT. This codes for CASSGGTTDTQYF.

The V call is TRBV7-8, the J call TRBJ2-5; TRBD2 matches at 7 bases. The CDR3 sequence is 14 residues long. The germline CDR1 and CDR2 sequences are SGHVS and FQNEAQ. Unmatched junction bases numbered 8, after V lost 5 bases and J lost 5 bases. The CDR3 is CASSQTSATETQYF. The CDR3 region has the DNA TGTGCCAGCAGCCAAACTAGCGCAACGGAGACCCAGTACTTC.

This chain joins TRBV19 and TRBJ2-7, with a tentative D call TRBD1 (6 bases). Germline CDR1 and CDR2: LNHDA and SQIVND (reference sequence). The CDR3 totals 14 residues. Trimming cost V 8 bases and J 4 bases, with 18 bases left between them. Here the CDR3 reads CASSGTLGQYEQYF. The CDR3 nucleotides read TGTGCCAGTTCCGGGACATTAGGACAATACGAGCAGTACTTC.

The chain carries TRBV6-2 or TRBV6-3 and TRBJ2-7; 7 bases line up with TRBD1. This CDR3 is built from 13 residues. Trimming took 5 bases from V and 3 from J; bases not matched to a gene: 4. In germline, CDR1 is MNHEY, CDR2 SVGEGT. CDR3: CASSRQGDYEQYF. CDR3 sequence (DNA): TGTGCCAGCAGTCGACAGGGAGACTACGAGCAGTACTTC.

The gene calls are TRBV12-5 and TRBJ2-2; TRBD1 matches 10 bases. The germline CDR1 and CDR2 sequences are LGHNT and FRNRAP. The CDR3 is 16 residues long. Losses at the gene ends were 4 bases for V and 4 bases for J; bases not matched to a gene: 6. Written as DNA, the CDR3 is TGTGCTAGTGGTTCCGGGACAGGGGTGTCCACCGGGGAGCTGTTTTTT. This encodes CASGSGTGVSTGELFF.

V and J are TRBV7-9 and TRBJ1-2; D may be TRBD1 (6 bases). V gave up 4 bases and J gave up 4 bases, with 25 bases separating them. From germline, CDR1 is SEHNR and CDR2 FQNEAQ (reference sequence). The CDR3 runs to 18 residues. The CDR3 bases are TGTGCCAGCAGCTCCGAAAGCCGGGACATTACCCGGGGCTATGGCTACACCTTC. This gives the protein CASSSESRDITRGYGYTF.

The chain carries TRBV12-3 or TRBV12-4 and TRBJ1-1; D is uncertain. CDR3 length: 12 amino acids. Trimming cost V 0 bases and J 11 bases, with 10 bases left between them. In DNA, the CDR3 is TGTGCCAGCAGTTTAGCGCACAGTCCCGCTTTCTTT. Translating it yields CASSLAHSPAFF.